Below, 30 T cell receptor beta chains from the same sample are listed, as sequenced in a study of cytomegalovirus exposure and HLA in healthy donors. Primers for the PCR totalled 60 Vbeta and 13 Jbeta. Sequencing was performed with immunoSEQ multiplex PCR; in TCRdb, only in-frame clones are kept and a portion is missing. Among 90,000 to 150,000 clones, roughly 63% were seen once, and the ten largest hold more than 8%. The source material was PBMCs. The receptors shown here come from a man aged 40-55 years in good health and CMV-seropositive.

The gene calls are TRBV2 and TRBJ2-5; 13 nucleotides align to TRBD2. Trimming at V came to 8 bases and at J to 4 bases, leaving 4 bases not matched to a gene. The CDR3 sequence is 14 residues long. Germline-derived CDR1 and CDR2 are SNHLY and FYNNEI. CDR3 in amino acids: CASRGLAGLETQYF. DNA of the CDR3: TGTGCCAGCCGGGGACTAGCGGGATTAGAGACCCAGTACTTC.

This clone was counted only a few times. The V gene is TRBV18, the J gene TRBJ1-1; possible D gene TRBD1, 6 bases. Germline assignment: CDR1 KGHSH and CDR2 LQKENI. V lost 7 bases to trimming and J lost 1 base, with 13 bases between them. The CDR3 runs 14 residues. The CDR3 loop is CASCTGTPNTEAFF. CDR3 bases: TGTGCCAGCTGCACAGGGACACCGAACACTGAAGCTTTCTTT.

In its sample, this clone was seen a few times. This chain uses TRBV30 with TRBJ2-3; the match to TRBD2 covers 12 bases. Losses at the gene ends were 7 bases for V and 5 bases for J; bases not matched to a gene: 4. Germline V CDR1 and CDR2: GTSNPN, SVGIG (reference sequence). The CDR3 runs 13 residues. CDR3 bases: TGTGCCTCTCTAGCGGGGGGGGAAGATACGCAGTATTTT. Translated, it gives CASLAGGEDTQYF.

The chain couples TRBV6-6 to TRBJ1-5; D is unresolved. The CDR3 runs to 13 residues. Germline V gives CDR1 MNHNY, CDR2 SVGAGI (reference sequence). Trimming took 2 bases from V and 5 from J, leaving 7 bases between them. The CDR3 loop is CASSYSSDQPQHF. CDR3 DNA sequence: TGTGCCAGCAGTTACAGCAGCGATCAGCCCCAGCATTTT.

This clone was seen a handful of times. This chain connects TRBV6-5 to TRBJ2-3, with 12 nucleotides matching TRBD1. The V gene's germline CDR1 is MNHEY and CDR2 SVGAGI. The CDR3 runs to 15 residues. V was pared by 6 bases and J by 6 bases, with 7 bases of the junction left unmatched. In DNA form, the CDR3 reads TGTGCCAGCAGCACGGGACAGGGGGCGTCCGATACGCAGTATTTT. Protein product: CASSTGQGASDTQYF.

The CDR3 protein is CASSAGSGRGSTGELFF. In nucleotides, the CDR3 is TGCGCCAGCAGCGCTGGTAGCGGGAGGGGTAGCACCGGGGAGCTGTTTTTT. The rearrangement joins TRBV4-3 to TRBJ2-2; 11 bases match TRBD2. The V gene's germline CDR1 is LGHNA and CDR2 YSLEER. The V and J ends lost 5 bases and 4 bases, in that order; junction bases with no gene match: 9. The CDR3 is 17 residues long.

The CDR3 sequence: CAWSVGSQETQYF. The CDR3 DNA reads TGTGCCTGGAGTGTAGGGAGCCAAGAGACCCAGTACTTC. The genes are TRBV30 and TRBJ2-5, with a tentative D call TRBD2 (5 bases). V lost 0 bases to trimming and J lost 1 base, with 6 bases between them. The CDR3 spans 13 residues. Per germline, CDR1 GTSNPN and CDR2 SVGIG (reference sequence).

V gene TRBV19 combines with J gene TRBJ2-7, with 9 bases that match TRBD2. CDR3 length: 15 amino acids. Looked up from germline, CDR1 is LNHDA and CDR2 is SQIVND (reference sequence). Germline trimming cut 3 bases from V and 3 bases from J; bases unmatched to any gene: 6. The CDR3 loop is CASSMVASGNYEQYF. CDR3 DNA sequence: TGTGCCAGTAGTATGGTGGCTAGCGGGAACTACGAGCAGTACTTC. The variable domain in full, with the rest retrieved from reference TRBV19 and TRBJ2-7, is DGGITQSPKYLFRKEGQNVTLSCEQNLNHDAMYWYRQDPGQGLRLIYYSQIVNDFQKGDIAEGYSVSREKKESFPLTVTSAQKNPTAFYLCASSMVASGNYEQYFGPGTRLTVT.

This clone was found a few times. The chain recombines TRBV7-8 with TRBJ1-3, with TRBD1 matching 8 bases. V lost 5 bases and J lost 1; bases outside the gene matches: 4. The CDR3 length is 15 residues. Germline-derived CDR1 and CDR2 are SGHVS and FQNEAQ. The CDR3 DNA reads TGTGCCAGCAGCCCGGACAGGGTATCTGGAAACACCATATATTTT. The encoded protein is CASSPDRVSGNTIYF.

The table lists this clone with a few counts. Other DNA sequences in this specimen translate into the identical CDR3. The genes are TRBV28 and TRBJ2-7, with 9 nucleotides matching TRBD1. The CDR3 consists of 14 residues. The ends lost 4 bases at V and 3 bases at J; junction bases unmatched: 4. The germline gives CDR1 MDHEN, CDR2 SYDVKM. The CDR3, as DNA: TGTGCCAGCAGTTCTGGGACAGGGCTCTACGAGCAGTACTTC. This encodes CASSSGTGLYEQYF. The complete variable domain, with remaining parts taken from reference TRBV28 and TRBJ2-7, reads DVKVTQSSRYLVKRTGEKVFLECVQDMDHENMFWYRQDPGLGLRLIYFSYDVKMKEKGDIPEGYSVSREKKERFSLILESASTNQTSMYLCASSSGTGLYEQYFGPGTRLTVT.

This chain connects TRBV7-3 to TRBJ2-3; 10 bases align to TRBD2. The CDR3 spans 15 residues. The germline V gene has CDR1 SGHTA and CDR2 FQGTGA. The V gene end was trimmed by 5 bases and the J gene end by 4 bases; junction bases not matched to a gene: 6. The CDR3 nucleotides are TGTGCCAGCAGCGATCTAGCGGGAGTCTCAGATACGCAGTATTTT. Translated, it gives CASSDLAGVSDTQYF.

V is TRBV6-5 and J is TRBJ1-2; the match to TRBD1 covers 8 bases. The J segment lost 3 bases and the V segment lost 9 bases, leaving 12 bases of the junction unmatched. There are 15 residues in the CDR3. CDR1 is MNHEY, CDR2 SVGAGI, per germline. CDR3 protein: CASVQPGGADYGYTF. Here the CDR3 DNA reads TGTGCCAGTGTCCAACCAGGGGGCGCTGACTATGGCTACACCTTC.

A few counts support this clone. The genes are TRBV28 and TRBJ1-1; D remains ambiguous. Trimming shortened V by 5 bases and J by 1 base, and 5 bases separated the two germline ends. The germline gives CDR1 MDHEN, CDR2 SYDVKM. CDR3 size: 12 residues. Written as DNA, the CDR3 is TGTGCCAGCAGTGACAAGAACACTGAAGCTTTCTTT. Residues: CASSDKNTEAFF.

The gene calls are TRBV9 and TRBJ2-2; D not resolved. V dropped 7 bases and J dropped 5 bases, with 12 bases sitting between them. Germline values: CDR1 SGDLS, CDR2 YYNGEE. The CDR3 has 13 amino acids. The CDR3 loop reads CASSTIQTGELFF. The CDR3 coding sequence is TGTGCCAGCTCCACCATTCAGACCGGGGAGCTGTTTTTT.

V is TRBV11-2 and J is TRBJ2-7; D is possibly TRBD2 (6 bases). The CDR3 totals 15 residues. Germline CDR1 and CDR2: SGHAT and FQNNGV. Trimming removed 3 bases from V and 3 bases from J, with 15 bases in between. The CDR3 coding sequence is TGTGCCAGCAGCTTTTCGGGGGAGAAGGACTACGAGCAGTACTTC. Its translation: CASSFSGEKDYEQYF.

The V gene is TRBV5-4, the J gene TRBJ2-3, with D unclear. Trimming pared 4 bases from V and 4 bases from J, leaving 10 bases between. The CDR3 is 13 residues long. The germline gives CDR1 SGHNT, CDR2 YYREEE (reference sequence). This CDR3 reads CASSKPAPDTQYF. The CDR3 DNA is TGTGCCAGCAGCAAGCCCGCCCCAGATACGCAGTATTTT.

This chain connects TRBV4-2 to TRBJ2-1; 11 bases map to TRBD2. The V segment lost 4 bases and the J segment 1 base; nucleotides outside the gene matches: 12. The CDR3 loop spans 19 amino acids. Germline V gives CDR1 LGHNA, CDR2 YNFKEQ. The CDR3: CASSRLAGGREASYNEQFF. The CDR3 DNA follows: TGTGCCAGCAGCCGCTTAGCGGGGGGGCGTGAGGCTTCCTACAATGAGCAGTTCTTC.

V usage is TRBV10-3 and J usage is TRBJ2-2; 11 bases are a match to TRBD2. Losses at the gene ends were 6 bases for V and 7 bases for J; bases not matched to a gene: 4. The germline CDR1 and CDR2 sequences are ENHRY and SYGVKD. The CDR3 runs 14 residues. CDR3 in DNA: TGTGCCATCAGGGGACTAGCGGAGGACGGGGAGCTGTTTTTT. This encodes CAIRGLAEDGELFF.

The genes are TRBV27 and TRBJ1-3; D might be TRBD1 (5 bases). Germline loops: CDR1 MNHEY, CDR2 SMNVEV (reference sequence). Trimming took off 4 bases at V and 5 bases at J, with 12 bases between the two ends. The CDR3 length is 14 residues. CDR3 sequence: CASSSGGRRNTIYF. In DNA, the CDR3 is TGTGCCAGCAGTTCCGGGGGGAGGCGAAACACCATATATTTT.

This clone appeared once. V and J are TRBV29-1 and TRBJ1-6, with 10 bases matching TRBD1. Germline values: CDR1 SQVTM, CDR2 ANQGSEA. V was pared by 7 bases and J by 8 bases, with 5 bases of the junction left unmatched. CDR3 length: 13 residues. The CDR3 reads CSARQGADSPLHF. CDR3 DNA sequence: TGCAGCGCCCGACAGGGGGCAGATTCACCCCTCCACTTT.

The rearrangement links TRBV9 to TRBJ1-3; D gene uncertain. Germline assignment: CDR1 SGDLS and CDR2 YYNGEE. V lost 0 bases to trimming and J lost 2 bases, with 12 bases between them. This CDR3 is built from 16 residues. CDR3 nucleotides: TGTGCCAGCAGCGTAGCCGACATCTTGGCTGGAAACACCATATATTTT. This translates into CASSVADILAGNTIYF. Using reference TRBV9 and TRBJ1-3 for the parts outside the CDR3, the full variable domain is DSGVTQTPKHLITATGQRVTLRCSPRSGDLSVYWYQQSLDQGLQFLIQYYNGEERAKGNILERFSAQQFPDLHSELNLSSLELGDSALYFCASSVADILAGNTIYFGEGSWLTVV.

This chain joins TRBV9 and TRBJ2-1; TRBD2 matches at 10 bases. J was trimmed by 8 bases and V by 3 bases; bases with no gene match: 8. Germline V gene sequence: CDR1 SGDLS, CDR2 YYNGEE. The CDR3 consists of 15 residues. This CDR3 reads CASSAASGREYEQFF. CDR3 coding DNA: TGTGCCAGCAGCGCTGCTAGCGGGAGAGAGTATGAGCAGTTCTTC.

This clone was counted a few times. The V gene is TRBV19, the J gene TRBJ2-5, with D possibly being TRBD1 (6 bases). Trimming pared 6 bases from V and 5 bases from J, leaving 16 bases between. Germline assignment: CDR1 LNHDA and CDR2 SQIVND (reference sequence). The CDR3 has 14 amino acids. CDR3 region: CASSTQGRGETQYF. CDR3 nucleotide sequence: TGTGCCAGTAGCACACAGGGTAGGGGTGAGACCCAGTACTTC. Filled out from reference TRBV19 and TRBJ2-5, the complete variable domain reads DGGITQSPKYLFRKEGQNVTLSCEQNLNHDAMYWYRQDPGQGLRLIYYSQIVNDFQKGDIAEGYSVSREKKESFPLTVTSAQKNPTAFYLCASSTQGRGETQYFGPGTRLLVL.

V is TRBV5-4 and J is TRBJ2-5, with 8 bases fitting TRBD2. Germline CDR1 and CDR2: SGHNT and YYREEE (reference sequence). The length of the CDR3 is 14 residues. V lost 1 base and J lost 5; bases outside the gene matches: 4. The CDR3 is CASSLWGTRETQYF. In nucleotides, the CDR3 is TGTGCCAGCAGCTTGTGGGGGACTAGGGAGACCCAGTACTTC. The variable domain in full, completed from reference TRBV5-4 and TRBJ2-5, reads ETGVTQSPTHLIKTRGQQVTLRCSSQSGHNTVSWYQQALGQGPQFIFQYYREEENGRGNFPPRFSGLQFPNYSSELNVNALELDDSALYLCASSLWGTRETQYFGPGTRLLVL.

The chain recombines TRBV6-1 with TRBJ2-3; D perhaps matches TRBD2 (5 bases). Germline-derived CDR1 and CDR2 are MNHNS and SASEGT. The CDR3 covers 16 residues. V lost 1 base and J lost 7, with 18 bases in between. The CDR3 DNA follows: TGTGCCAGCAGTGAAGTTCGCAGCGCCACGGGAAATACGCAGTATTTT. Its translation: CASSEVRSATGNTQYF.

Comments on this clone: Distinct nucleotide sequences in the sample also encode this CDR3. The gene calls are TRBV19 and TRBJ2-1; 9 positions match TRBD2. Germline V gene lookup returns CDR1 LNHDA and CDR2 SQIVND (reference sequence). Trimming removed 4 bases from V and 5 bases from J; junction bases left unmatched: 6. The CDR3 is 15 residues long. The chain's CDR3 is CASSSGRAPNNEQFF. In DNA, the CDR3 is TGTGCCAGTAGTAGCGGGAGGGCCCCAAACAATGAGCAGTTCTTC.

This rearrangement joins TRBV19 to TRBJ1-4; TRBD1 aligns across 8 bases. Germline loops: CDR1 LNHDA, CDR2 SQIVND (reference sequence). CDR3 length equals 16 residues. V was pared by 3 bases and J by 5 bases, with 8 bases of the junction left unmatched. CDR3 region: CASSIGTGRRNEKLFF. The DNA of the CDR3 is TGTGCCAGTAGTATCGGGACAGGCAGAAGGAATGAAAAACTGTTTTTT.

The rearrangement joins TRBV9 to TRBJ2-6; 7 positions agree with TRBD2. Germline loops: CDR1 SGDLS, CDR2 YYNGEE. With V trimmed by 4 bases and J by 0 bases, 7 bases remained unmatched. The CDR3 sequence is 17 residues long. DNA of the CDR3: TGTGCCAGCAGCAGAGGCGGGGGAGGCTCTGGGGCCAACGTCCTGACTTTC. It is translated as CASSRGGGGSGANVLTF.

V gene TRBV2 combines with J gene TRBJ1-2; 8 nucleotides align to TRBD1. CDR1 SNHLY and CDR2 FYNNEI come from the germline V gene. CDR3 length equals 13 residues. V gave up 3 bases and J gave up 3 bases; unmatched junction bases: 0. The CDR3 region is CASSEGQDYGYTF. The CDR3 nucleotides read TGTGCCAGCAGTGAGGGACAGGACTATGGCTACACCTTC.

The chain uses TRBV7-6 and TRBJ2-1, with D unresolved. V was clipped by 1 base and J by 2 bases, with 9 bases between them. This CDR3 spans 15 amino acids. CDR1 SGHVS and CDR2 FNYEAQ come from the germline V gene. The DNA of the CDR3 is TGTGCCAGCAGCTTAGGGCCGCCGCCCTACAATGAGCAGTTCTTC. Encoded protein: CASSLGPPPYNEQFF.